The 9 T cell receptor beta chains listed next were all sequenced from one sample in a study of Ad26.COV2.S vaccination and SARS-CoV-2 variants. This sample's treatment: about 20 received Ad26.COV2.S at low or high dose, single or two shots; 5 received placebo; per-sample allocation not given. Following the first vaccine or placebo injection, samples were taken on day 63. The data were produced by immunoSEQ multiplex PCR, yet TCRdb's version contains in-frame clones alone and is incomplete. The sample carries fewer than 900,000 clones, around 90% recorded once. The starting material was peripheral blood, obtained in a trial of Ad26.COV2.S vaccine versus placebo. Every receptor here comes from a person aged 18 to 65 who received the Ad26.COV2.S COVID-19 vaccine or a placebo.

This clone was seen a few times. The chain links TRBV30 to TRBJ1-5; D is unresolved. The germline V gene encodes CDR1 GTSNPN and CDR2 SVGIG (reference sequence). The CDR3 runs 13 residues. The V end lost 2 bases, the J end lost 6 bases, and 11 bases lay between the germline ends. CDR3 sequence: CAWSRSASQPQHF. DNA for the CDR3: TGTGCCTGGAGTAGGTCTGCCAGTCAGCCCCAGCATTTT.

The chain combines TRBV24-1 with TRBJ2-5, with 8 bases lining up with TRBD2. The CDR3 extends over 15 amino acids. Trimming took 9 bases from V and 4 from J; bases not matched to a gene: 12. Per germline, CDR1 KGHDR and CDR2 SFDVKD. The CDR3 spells CATSRLGAGGETQYF. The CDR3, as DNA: TGTGCCACCTCGAGATTAGGGGCGGGAGGAGAGACCCAGTACTTC.

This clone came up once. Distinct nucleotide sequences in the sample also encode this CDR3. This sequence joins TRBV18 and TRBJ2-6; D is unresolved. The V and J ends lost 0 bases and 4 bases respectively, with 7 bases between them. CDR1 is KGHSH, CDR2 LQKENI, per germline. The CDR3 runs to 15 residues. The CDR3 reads CASSPPASGANVLTF. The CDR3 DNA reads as TGTGCCAGCTCACCACCCGCCTCGGGGGCCAACGTCCTGACTTTC.

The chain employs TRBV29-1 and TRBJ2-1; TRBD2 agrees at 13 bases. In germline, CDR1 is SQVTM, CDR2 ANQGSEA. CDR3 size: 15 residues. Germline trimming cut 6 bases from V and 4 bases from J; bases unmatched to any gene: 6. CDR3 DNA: TGCAGCGTACTAGGACTAGCGGGAGTTTACAATGAGCAGTTCTTC. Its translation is CSVLGLAGVYNEQFF.

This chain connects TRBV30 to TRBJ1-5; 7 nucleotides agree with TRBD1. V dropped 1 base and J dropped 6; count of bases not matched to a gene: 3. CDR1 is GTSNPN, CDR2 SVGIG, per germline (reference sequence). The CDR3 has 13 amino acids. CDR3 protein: CAWSAQGGQPQHF. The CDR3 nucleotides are TGTGCCTGGAGTGCTCAGGGGGGTCAGCCCCAGCATTTT.

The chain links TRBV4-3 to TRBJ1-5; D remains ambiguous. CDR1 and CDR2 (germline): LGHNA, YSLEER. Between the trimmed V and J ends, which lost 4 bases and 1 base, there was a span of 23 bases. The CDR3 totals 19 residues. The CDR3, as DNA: TGCGCCAGCAGCCCCAATCCCTTCAGACGCGGGGTAAGCAATCAGCCCCAGCATTTT. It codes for CASSPNPFRRGVSNQPQHF.

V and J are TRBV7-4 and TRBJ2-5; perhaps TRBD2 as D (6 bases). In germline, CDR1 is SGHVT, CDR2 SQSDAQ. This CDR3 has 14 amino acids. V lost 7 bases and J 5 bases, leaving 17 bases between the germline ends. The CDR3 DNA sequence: TGTGCCAGCATCCCTGGGAGGCTTAGGGAGACCCAGTACTTC. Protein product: CASIPGRLRETQYF.

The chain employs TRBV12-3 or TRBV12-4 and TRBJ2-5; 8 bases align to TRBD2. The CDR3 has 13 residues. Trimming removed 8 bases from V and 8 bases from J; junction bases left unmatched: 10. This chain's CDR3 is CASRGLGPRTQYF. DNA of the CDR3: TGTGCCAGCCGGGGACTAGGGCCCCGTACCCAGTACTTC.

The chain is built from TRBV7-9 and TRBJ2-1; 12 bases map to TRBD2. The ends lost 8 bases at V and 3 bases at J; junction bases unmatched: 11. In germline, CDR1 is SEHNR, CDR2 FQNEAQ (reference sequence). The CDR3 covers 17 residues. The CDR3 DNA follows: TGTGCCAGCTTGTCCGTAACTAGCGGGAGGTTCTACAATGAGCAGTTCTTC. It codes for CASLSVTSGRFYNEQFF.